What follows are 25 T cell receptor beta chains derived from one specimen sequenced in a study of memory CD4+ T cells and cytomegalovirus serostatus. Single viable CD3+CD4+CD8-CD45RO+ cells were sorted as the memory CD4+ T cells. Profiling relied on immunoSEQ multiplex PCR, and the TCRdb table lists in-frame clones only, not all of them. This sample has approximately 46,000 clones, with over 75% found just once. The specimen was memory CD4+ T cells from blood. These receptors were taken from an adult in good health and CMV-seronegative.

V gene TRBV2 combines with J gene TRBJ2-2; tentatively, D is TRBD2 (5 bases). CDR1 and CDR2 (germline): SNHLY, FYNNEI. This CDR3 contains 13 residues. V was shortened by 6 bases and J by 9 bases, with 14 bases between the two germline ends. CDR3 amino acids: CASSSDGNRELFF. The CDR3, as DNA: TGTGCCAGCAGCTCGGACGGGAACCGGGAGCTGTTTTTT.

This clone was detected once. The chain combines TRBV10-3 with TRBJ2-7; D remains unclear. The CDR3 has 14 amino acids. V shed 0 bases and J shed 5 bases, with 11 bases lying between them. Looked up from germline, CDR1 is ENHRY and CDR2 is SYGVKD. The CDR3 DNA follows: TGTGCCATCAGTGAGTCAACCCCCGGACACGAGCAGTACTTC. Its translation is CAISESTPGHEQYF.

CDR3 DNA: TGTGCCAGCAGCCCTCGACAAGGTACGCAGTATTTT. Translating gives CASSPRQGTQYF. V and J are TRBV6-5 and TRBJ2-3; D remains unclear. V gave up 6 bases and J gave up 8 bases, with 12 bases separating them. This CDR3 region has 12 residues. Per the germline V gene, CDR1 is MNHEY and CDR2 is SVGAGI.

This clone occurred once. The chain is built from TRBV19 and TRBJ2-3, with a tentative D call TRBD1 (5 bases). Trimming cost V 4 bases and J 2 bases, with 13 bases left between them. Germline-derived CDR1 and CDR2 are LNHDA and SQIVND (reference sequence). The CDR3 consists of 15 residues. CDR3 residues: CASSNQGGDTDTQYF. In DNA, the CDR3 is TGTGCCAGTAGTAACCAGGGTGGAGACACAGATACGCAGTATTTT.

The table lists this clone with a few counts. This sequence joins TRBV15 and TRBJ2-7; D may be TRBD1 or TRBD2 (5 bases each). Trimming took off 0 bases at V and 6 bases at J, with 21 bases between the two ends. CDR3 length equals 17 residues. Germline V gene lookup returns CDR1 LNHNV and CDR2 YYDKDF (reference sequence). This chain's CDR3 is CATSRETLRDVGPEQYF. CDR3 nucleotide sequence: TGTGCCACCAGCAGAGAGACACTCCGGGACGTAGGGCCCGAGCAGTACTTC.

The chain joins TRBV9 to TRBJ2-3; tentative D call: TRBD2 (7 bases). Between the trimmed V and J ends, which lost 0 bases and 0 bases, there was a span of 11 bases. CDR3 length equals 16 residues. Germline CDR1 reads SGDLS; CDR2 reads YYNGEE. The CDR3 loop is CASSVAGGASTDTQYF. The CDR3 DNA reads as TGTGCCAGCAGCGTAGCGGGGGGCGCTAGCACAGATACGCAGTATTTT. Looking up the rest from reference TRBV9 and TRBJ2-3 gives the full variable domain: DSGVTQTPKHLITATGQRVTLRCSPRSGDLSVYWYQQSLDQGLQFLIQYYNGEERAKGNILERFSAQQFPDLHSELNLSSLELGDSALYFCASSVAGGASTDTQYFGPGTRLTVL.

In this sample, this clone turned up a few times. J is TRBJ1-5 and V is TRBV18, with D maybe TRBD1 (5 bases). The CDR3 consists of 16 residues. The germline V and J ends were trimmed by 0 bases and 3 bases, with 12 bases remaining between them. Germline loops: CDR1 KGHSH, CDR2 LQKENI. The CDR3, as DNA: TGTGCCAGCTCACCACCTGGGGGGGTTACCAATCAGCCCCAGCATTTT. This encodes CASSPPGGVTNQPQHF.

The gene calls are TRBV15 and TRBJ2-5, with TRBD1 as a possible D gene (5 bases). Trimming took 5 bases from V and 7 from J, leaving 23 bases between them. The CDR3 has 16 residues. Per the germline V gene, CDR1 is LNHNV and CDR2 is YYDKDF (reference sequence). This chain's CDR3 is CATSSRLGPEGVTQYF. DNA of the CDR3: TGTGCCACCAGCTCCCGCCTCGGGCCTGAAGGGGTGACCCAGTACTTC. The variable domain in full, with the rest retrieved from reference TRBV15 and TRBJ2-5, is DAMVIQNPRYQVTQFGKPVTLSCSQTLNHNVMYWYQQKSSQAPKLLFHYYDKDFNNEADTPDNFQSRRPNTSFCFLDIRSPGLGDTAMYLCATSSRLGPEGVTQYFGPGTRLLVL.

The genes are TRBV6-5 and TRBJ2-7; D unclear. V lost 0 bases to trimming and J lost 0 bases, with 9 bases between them. The CDR3 sequence is 15 residues long. Germline V gene data show CDR1 as MNHEY and CDR2 as SVGAGI. CDR3 in amino acids: CASSYSMVYSYEQYF. CDR3 nucleotides: TGTGCCAGCAGTTACTCGATGGTTTACTCCTACGAGCAGTACTTC.

The genes are TRBV19 and TRBJ1-1, with D unresolved. Trimming removed 4 bases from V and 4 bases from J, with 13 bases in between. Germline CDR1 is LNHDA and CDR2 is SQIVND (reference sequence). The CDR3 is 14 residues long. The CDR3 spells CASSKGQAFTEAFF. The CDR3 coding sequence is TGTGCCAGTAGTAAGGGTCAGGCATTCACTGAAGCTTTCTTT. The full variable domain, in which reference TRBV19 and TRBJ1-1 provide the parts outside the CDR3, is DGGITQSPKYLFRKEGQNVTLSCEQNLNHDAMYWYRQDPGQGLRLIYYSQIVNDFQKGDIAEGYSVSREKKESFPLTVTSAQKNPTAFYLCASSKGQAFTEAFFGQGTRLTVV.

This clone was detected only a few times. V and J are TRBV9 and TRBJ2-1; D might be TRBD1 or TRBD2, each matching 6 bases. Germline V lookup: CDR1 SGDLS, CDR2 YYNGEE. Trimming cost V 0 bases and J 5 bases, with 27 bases left between them. The CDR3 loop spans 20 amino acids. The CDR3 DNA reads as TGTGCCAGCAGCGTAGCGAGCGTGGGGGGCCTCGGGACACAACACAATGAGCAGTTCTTC. Protein: CASSVASVGGLGTQHNEQFF.

This rearrangement joins TRBV18 to TRBJ1-1; 10 positions match TRBD1. The CDR3 runs 13 residues. After removal of 4 bases from V and 8 bases from J, the junction contained 4 bases not matched to a gene. Germline-derived CDR1 and CDR2 are KGHSH and LQKENI. The CDR3 loop is CASSRDRGAEAFF. DNA of the CDR3: TGTGCCAGCTCACGGGACAGGGGAGCCGAAGCTTTCTTT.

The rearrangement uses TRBV25-1 and TRBJ2-3; 10 nucleotides line up with TRBD1. There are 16 residues in the CDR3. The J segment lost 2 bases and the V segment lost 6 bases, leaving 8 bases of the junction unmatched. CDR1 and CDR2 from the germline V gene are MGHDK and SYGVNS. The CDR3: CASSLTGGPATDTQYF. In DNA form, the CDR3 reads TGTGCCAGCAGCCTGACAGGGGGCCCTGCCACAGATACGCAGTATTTT.

The chain is built from TRBV11-3 and TRBJ2-7, with no clear D. Between the trimmed V and J ends, which lost 0 bases and 3 bases, there was a span of 6 bases. The CDR3 covers 13 residues. The germline CDR1 and CDR2 sequences are SGHNT and YENEEA. CDR3 DNA sequence: TGTGCCAGCAGCTTAGAAACGGGCTACGAGCAGTACTTC. It specifies CASSLETGYEQYF.

This clone has a single count. The chain employs TRBV6-1 and TRBJ1-5; no reliable D call. CDR3 length: 14 amino acids. The V and J ends lost 1 base and 4 bases respectively, with 8 bases between them. The germline CDR1 and CDR2 sequences are MNHNS and SASEGT. CDR3 in amino acids: CASSEGPKNQPQHF. CDR3 sequence (DNA): TGTGCCAGCAGTGAAGGTCCGAAGAATCAGCCCCAGCATTTT.

The rearrangement links TRBV7-2 to TRBJ1-2; D not resolved. V lost 0 bases, J lost 0 bases, and 11 bases lay in between. The CDR3 consists of 16 residues. The germline V gene encodes CDR1 SGHTA and CDR2 FQGNSA. CDR3: CASSLALGSPNYGYTF. The CDR3 DNA sequence: TGTGCCAGCAGCTTAGCATTAGGTTCGCCTAACTATGGCTACACCTTC.

The V and J genes are TRBV5-1 and TRBJ2-5, with D perhaps given as TRBD1 or TRBD2 (5 bases each). The CDR3 spans 13 residues. Germline assignment: CDR1 SGHRS and CDR2 YFSETQ. V was trimmed by 2 bases and J by 4 bases, leaving 9 bases between them. In DNA, the CDR3 is TGCGCCAGCAGCTTTCAGGGACGAGAGACCCAGTACTTC. The encoded protein is CASSFQGRETQYF. Looking up the rest from reference TRBV5-1 and TRBJ2-5 gives the full variable domain: KAGVTQTPRYLIKTRGQQVTLSCSPISGHRSVSWYQQTPGQGLQFLFEYFSETQRNKGNFPGRFSGRQFSNSRSEMNVSTLELGDSALYLCASSFQGRETQYFGPGTRLLVL.

In DNA form, the CDR3 reads TGTGCCAGCAGCTTGCGACTAGCGGGGGGCTCCTACAATGAGCAGTTCTTC. This sequence encodes CASSLRLAGGSYNEQFF. The chain has TRBV11-3 and TRBJ2-1; 13 nucleotides align to TRBD2. CDR1 SGHNT and CDR2 YENEEA come from the germline V gene. The CDR3 totals 17 residues. Unmatched junction bases numbered 2, after V lost 3 bases and J lost 0 bases.

The gene calls are TRBV6-4 and TRBJ2-3; 10 bases align to TRBD2. The CDR3 is 16 amino acids. Trimming at V came to 5 bases and at J to 2 bases, leaving 7 bases not matched to a gene. CDR1 and CDR2 from the germline V gene are MRHNA and SNTAGT. The DNA for the CDR3 is TGTGCCAGCAGTAGCCGAGCGGGGGGGGCCACAGATACGCAGTATTTT. Translating it yields CASSSRAGGATDTQYF.

V gene TRBV18 combines with J gene TRBJ2-5; D assignment may be TRBD1 or TRBD2 (5 bases each). The germline CDR1 and CDR2 sequences are KGHSH and LQKENI. The CDR3 length is 15 residues. With 1 base removed from V and 1 base from J, the gap between germline ends came to 10 bases. The CDR3 coding sequence is TGTGCCAGCTCACCACTTCTTGGGACCCAAGAGACCCAGTACTTC. Its translation is CASSPLLGTQETQYF.

The rearrangement links TRBV7-8 to TRBJ1-2; the match to TRBD1 covers 8 bases. The V gene's germline CDR1 is SGHVS and CDR2 FQNEAQ. The CDR3 has 18 amino acids. Trimming at V came to 7 bases and at J to 0 bases, leaving 16 bases not matched to a gene. The DNA of the CDR3 is TGTGCCAGCAACTCGGGGAGGACAGGGCGATATACTAACTATGGCTACACCTTC. The encoded protein is CASNSGRTGRYTNYGYTF.

The genes are TRBV19 and TRBJ2-3, with a possible D match to TRBD2 (5 bases). Trimming shortened V by 5 bases and J by 2 bases, and 17 bases separated the two germline ends. This CDR3 contains 16 residues. The germline gives CDR1 LNHDA, CDR2 SQIVND (reference sequence). The CDR3 sequence is CASSVKDFKVTDTQYF. CDR3 nucleotide sequence: TGTGCCAGTAGTGTTAAGGACTTTAAAGTCACAGATACGCAGTATTTT.

The chain uses TRBV5-1 and TRBJ2-1, with D hard to call. Germline-derived CDR1 and CDR2 are SGHRS and YFSETQ. V was pared by 5 bases and J by 1 base, with 7 bases between. The CDR3 runs 13 residues. DNA for the CDR3: TGCGCCAGCAGGGGCGGATCCTACAATGAGCAGTTCTTC. This encodes CASRGGSYNEQFF. Looking up the rest from reference TRBV5-1 and TRBJ2-1 gives the full variable domain: KAGVTQTPRYLIKTRGQQVTLSCSPISGHRSVSWYQQTPGQGLQFLFEYFSETQRNKGNFPGRFSGRQFSNSRSEMNVSTLELGDSALYLCASRGGSYNEQFFGPGTRLTVL.

The genes are TRBV5-6 and TRBJ1-1, with D perhaps matching TRBD1 (6 bases). V gave up 2 bases and J gave up 4 bases, with 18 bases separating them. Germline CDR1 reads SGHDT; CDR2 reads YYEEEE. This CDR3 spans 16 amino acids. The CDR3 protein is CASSFYRDFSFTEAFF. The CDR3 DNA sequence: TGTGCCAGCAGCTTCTACAGGGATTTCTCCTTCACTGAAGCTTTCTTT.

This clone has only a few counts. The chain couples TRBV2 to TRBJ2-3; 10 bases align to TRBD2. The CDR3 contains 18 residues. Looked up from germline, CDR1 is SNHLY and CDR2 is FYNNEI. Trimming at V came to 10 bases and at J to 0 bases, leaving 16 bases not matched to a gene. Here the CDR3 reads CATRGNSGGTPSTDTQYF. The CDR3 DNA reads TGTGCCACCCGGGGAAATAGCGGGGGGACCCCTAGCACAGATACGCAGTATTTT.